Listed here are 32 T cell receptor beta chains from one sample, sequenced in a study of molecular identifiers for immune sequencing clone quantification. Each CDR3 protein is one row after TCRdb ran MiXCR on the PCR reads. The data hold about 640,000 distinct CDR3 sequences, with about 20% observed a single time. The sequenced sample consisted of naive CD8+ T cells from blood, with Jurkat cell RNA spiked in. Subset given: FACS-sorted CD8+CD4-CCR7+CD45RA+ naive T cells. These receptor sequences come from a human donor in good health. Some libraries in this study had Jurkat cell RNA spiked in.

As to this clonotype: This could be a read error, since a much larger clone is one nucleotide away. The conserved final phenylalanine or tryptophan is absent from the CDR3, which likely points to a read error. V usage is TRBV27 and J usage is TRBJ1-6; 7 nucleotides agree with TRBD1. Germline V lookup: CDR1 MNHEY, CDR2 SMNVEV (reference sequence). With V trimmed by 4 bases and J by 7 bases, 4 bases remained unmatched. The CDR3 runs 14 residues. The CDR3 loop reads CASSSRGLNSPLHS. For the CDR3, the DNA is TGTGCCAGCAGTTCAAGGGGGCTGAATTCACCCCTCCACTCT.

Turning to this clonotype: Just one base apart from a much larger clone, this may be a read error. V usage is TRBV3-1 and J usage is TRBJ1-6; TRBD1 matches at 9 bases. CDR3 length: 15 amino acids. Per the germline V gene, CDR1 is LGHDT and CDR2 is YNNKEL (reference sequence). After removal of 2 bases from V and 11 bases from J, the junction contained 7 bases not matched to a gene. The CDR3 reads CASSQFGTGFPPLHF. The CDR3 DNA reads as TGTGCCAGCAGCCAATTCGGGACAGGGTTTCCACCCCTCCACTTT.

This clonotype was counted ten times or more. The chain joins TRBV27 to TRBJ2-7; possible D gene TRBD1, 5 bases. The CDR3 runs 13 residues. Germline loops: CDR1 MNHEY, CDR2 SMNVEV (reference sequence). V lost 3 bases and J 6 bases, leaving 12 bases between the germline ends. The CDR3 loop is CASSFQVTGEQYF. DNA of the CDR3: TGTGCCAGCAGTTTCCAGGTTACAGGCGAGCAGTACTTC.

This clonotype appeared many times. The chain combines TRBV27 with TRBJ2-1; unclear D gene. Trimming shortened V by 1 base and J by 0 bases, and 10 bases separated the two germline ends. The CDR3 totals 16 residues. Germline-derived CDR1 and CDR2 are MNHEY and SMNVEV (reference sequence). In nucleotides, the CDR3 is TGTGCCAGCAGTTTATTAGGCCCCCGCTCCTACAATGAGCAGTTCTTC. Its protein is CASSLLGPRSYNEQFF.

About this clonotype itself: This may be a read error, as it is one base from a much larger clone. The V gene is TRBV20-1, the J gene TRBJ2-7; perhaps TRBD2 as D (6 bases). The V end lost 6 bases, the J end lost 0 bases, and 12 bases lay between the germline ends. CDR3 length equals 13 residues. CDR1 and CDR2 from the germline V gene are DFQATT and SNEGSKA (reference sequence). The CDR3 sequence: CSAYSGNSYEQYF. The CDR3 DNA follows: TGCAGTGCATATAGCGGAAACTCCTACGAGCAGTACTTC.

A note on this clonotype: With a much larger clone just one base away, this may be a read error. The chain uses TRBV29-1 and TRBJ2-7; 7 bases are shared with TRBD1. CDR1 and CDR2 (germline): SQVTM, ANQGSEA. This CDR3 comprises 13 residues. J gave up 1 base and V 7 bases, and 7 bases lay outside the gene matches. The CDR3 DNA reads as TGCAGCGCCGGGGCAGGGGGTTCCTACGAGCAGTACTTC. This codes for CSAGAGGSYEQYF.

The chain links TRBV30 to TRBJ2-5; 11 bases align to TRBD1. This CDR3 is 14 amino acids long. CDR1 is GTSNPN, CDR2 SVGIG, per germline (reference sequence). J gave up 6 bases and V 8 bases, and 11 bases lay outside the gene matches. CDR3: CAGDGTGGKKTQYF. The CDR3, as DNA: TGTGCCGGGGACGGGACAGGGGGTAAAAAGACCCAGTACTTC.

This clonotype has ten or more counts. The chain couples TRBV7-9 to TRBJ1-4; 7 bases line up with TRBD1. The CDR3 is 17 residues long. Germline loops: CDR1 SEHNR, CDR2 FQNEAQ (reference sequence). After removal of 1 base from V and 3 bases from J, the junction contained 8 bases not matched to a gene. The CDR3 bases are TGTGCCAGCAGCTTAGTTTCCAAGGGGGCGGCTAATGAAAAACTGTTTTTT. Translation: CASSLVSKGAANEKLFF.

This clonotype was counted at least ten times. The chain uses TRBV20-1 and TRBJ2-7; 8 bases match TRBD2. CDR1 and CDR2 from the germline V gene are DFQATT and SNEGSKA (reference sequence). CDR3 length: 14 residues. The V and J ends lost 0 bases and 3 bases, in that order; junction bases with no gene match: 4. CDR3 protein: CSARELADFYEQYF. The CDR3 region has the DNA TGCAGTGCTAGAGAACTAGCGGATTTCTACGAGCAGTACTTC.

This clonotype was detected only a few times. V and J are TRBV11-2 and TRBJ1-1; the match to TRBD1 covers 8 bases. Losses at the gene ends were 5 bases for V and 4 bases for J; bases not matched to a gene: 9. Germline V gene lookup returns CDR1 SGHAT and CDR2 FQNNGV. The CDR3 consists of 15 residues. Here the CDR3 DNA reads TGTGCCAGCAGCGAAGCCAGGGGGCGGAGCACTGAAGCTTTCTTT. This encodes CASSEARGRSTEAFF.

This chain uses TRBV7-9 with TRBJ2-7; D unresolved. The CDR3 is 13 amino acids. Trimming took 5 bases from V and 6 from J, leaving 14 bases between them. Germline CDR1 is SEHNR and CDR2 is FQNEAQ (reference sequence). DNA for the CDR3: TGTGCCAGCAGCGCAAGACCAGCACGCGAGCAGTACTTC. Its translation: CASSARPAREQYF. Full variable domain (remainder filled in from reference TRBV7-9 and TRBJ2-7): DTGVSQNPRHKITKRGQNVTFRCDPISEHNRLYWYRQTLGQGPEFLTYFQNEAQLEKSRLLSDRFSAERPKGSFSTLEIQRTEQGDSAMYLCASSARPAREQYFGPGTRLTVT.

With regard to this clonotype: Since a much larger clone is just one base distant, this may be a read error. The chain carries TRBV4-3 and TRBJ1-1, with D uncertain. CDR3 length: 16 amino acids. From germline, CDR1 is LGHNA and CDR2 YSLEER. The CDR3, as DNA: TGCGCCAGCGGCCAAGATCCTTGGGCTAGGGACACTGAAGCTTTCTTT. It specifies CASGQDPWARDTEAFF.

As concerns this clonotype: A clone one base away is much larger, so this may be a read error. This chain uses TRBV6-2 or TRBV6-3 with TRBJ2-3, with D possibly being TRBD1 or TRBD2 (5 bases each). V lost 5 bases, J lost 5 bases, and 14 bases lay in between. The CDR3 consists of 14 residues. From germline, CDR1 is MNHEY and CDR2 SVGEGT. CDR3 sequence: CASSQDGAGDTQYF. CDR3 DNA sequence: TGTGCCAGCAGTCAGGACGGGGCGGGAGATACGCAGTATTTT.

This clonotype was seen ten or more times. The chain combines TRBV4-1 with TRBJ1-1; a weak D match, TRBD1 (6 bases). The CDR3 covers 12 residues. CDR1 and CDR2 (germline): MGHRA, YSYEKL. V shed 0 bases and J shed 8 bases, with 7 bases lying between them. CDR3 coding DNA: TGCGCCAGCAGCCAAGATGGACAGGAAGCTTTCTTT. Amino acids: CASSQDGQEAFF.

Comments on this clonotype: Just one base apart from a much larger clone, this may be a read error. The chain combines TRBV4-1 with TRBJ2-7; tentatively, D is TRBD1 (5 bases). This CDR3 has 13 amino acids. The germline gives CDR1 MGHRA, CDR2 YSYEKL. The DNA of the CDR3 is TGCGCCGGCAGCCAGGCAGGGTGGTACGAGCAGTACTTC. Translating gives CAGSQAGWYEQYF.

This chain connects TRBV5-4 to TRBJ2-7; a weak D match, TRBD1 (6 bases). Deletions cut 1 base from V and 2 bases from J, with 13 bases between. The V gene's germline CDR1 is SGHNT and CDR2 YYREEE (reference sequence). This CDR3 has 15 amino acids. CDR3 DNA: TGTGCCAGCAGCTTGTCGAGCGGACAGACCTACGAGCAGTACTTC. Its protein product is CASSLSSGQTYEQYF.

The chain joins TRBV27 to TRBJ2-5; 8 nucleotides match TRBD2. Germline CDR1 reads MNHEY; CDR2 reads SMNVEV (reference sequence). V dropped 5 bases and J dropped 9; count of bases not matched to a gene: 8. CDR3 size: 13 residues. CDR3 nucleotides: TGTGCCAGCAGTCCCAGTAGCGGGAAGGCCCAGTACTTC. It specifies CASSPSSGKAQYF.

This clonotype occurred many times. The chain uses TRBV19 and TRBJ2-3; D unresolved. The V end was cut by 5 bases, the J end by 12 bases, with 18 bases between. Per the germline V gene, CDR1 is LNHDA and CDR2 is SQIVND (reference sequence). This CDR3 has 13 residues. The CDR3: CASSGSRVSNQYF. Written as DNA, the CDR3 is TGTGCCAGTAGTGGGTCCCGAGTGAGCAATCAGTATTTT. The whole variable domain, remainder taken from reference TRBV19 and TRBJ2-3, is DGGITQSPKYLFRKEGQNVTLSCEQNLNHDAMYWYRQDPGQGLRLIYYSQIVNDFQKGDIAEGYSVSREKKESFPLTVTSAQKNPTAFYLCASSGSRVSNQYFGPGTRLTVL.

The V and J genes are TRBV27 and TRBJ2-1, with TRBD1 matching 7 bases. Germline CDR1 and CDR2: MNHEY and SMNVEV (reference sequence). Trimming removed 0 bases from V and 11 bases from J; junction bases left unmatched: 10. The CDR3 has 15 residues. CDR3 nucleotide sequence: TGTGCCAGCAGTTTATCGTCGGGACAGTGGGCGAAGCAGTTCTTC. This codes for CASSLSSGQWAKQFF.

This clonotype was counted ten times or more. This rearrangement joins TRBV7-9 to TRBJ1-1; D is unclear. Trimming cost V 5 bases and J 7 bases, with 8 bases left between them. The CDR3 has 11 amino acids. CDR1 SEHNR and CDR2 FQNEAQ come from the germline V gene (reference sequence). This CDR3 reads CASSLVVEAFF. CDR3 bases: TGTGCCAGCAGCCTAGTGGTTGAAGCTTTCTTT.

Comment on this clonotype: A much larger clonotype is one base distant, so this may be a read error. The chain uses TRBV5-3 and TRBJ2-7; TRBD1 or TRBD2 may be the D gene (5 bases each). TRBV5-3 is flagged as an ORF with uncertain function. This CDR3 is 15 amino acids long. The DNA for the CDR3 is TGTGCCAGCAGCTCGAGGGGTTTTAGCTCCTACGAGCAGTACTTC. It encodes CASSSRGFSSYEQYF.

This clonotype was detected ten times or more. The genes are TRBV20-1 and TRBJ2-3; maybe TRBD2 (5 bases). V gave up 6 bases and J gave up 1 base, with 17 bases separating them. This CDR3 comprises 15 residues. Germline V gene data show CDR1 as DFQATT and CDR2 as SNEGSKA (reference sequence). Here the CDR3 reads CSASPPTRRTDTQYF. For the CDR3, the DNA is TGCAGTGCCTCTCCCCCTACTAGGCGCACAGATACGCAGTATTTT.

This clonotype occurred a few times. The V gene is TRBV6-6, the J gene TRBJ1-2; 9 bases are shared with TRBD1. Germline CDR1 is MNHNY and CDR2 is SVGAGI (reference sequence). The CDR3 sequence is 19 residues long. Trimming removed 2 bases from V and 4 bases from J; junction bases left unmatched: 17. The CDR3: CASSYIPDRGGEGSYGYTF. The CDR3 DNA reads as TGTGCCAGCAGTTACATCCCGGACAGGGGAGGGGAGGGGAGCTATGGCTACACCTTC.

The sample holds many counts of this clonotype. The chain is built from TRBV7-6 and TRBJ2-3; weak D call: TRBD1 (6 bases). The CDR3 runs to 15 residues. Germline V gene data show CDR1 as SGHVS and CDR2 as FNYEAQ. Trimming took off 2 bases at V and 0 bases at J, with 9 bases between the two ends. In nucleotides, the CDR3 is TGTGCCAGCAGCTTAAACGACAGGAGCACAGATACGCAGTATTTT. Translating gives CASSLNDRSTDTQYF.

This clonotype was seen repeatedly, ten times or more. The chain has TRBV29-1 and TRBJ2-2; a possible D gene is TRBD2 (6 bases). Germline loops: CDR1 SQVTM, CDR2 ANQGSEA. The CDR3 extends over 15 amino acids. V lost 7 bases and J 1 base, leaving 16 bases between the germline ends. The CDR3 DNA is TGCAGCGCCCGCGGGGAGAGTAGGAACACCGGGGAGCTGTTTTTT. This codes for CSARGESRNTGELFF.

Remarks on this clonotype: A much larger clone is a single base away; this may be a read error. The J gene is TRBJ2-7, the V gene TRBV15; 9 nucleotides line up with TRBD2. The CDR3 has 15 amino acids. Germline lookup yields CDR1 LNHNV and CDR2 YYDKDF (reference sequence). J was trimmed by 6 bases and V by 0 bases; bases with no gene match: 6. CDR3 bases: TGTGCCACCAGCAGAGAGATAGCGGGAGCCCCCGAGCAGTACTTC. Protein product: CATSREIAGAPEQYF.

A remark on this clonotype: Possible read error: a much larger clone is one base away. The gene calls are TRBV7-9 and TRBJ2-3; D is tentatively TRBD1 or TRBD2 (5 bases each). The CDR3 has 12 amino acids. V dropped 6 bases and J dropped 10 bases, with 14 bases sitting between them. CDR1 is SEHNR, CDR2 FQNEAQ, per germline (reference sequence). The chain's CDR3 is CASRRGNTAQYF. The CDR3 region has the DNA TGTGCCAGCAGGAGGGGCAATACAGCGCAGTATTTT.

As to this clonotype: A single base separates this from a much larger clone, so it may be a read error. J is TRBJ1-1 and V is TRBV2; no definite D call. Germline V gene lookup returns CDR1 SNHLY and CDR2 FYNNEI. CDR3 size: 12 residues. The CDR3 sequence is CASSPSFIEASF. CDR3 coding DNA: TGTGCCAGCAGCCCCTCTTTTATTGAAGCTTCCTTT. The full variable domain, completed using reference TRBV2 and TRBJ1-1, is EPEVTQTPSHQVTQMGQEVILRCVPISNHLYFYWYRQILGQKVEFLVSFYNNEISEKSEIFDDQFSVERPDGSNFTLKIRSTKLEDSAMYFCASSPSFIEASFGQGTRLTVV.

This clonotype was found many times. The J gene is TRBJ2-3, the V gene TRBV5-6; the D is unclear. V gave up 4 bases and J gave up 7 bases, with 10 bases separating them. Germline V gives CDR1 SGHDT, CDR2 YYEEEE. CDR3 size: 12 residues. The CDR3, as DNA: TGTGCCAGCAGCCCCGACGCGAATACGCAGTATTTT. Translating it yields CASSPDANTQYF.

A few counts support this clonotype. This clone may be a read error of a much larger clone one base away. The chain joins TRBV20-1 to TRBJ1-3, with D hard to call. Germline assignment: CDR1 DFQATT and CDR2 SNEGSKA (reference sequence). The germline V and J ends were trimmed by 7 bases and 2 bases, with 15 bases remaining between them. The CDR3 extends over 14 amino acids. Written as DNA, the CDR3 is TGCAGTGTTCAGGACGTTGATACTGGAAACACCATATATTTT. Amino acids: CSVQDVDTGNTIYF.

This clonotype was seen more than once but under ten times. CDR3 loop: CSAREGMPEQFF. The CDR3 bases are TGCAGTGCTAGAGAGGGCATGCCTGAGCAGTTCTTC. The rearrangement links TRBV20-1 to TRBJ2-1; D gene unclear. Germline CDR1 DFQATT, CDR2 SNEGSKA (reference sequence). This CDR3 has 12 amino acids. With 0 bases removed from V and 9 bases from J, the gap between germline ends came to 9 bases.

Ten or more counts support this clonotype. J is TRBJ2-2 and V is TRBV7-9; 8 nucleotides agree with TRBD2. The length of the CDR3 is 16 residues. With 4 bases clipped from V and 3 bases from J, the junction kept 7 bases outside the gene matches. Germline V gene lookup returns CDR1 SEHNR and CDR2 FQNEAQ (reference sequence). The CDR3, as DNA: TGTGCCAGCAGCTCCCCGGGGGGGCAGGACACCGGGGAGCTGTTTTTT. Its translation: CASSSPGGQDTGELFF. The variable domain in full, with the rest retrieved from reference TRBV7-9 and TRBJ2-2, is DTGVSQNPRHKITKRGQNVTFRCDPISEHNRLYWYRQTLGQGPEFLTYFQNEAQLEKSRLLSDRFSAERPKGSFSTLEIQRTEQGDSAMYLCASSSPGGQDTGELFFGEGSRLTVL.